This section outlines one T cell receptor (beta chain) sequence together with its context. As yet, its antigen is unknown. The junction and the germline gene differ at one end; a read error may be behind it. This sample is part of a study of Ad26.COV2.S vaccination and SARS-CoV-2 variants. Whole-study context: The COV1001 Ad26.COV2.S trial arm included the donor. The study's findings and limits: Non-spike TCR breadth showed similarity between vaccine and placebo recipients.

Treatment meaning: 19 received Ad26.COV2.S at low or high dose, single or two shots; 5 received placebo; per-sample allocation not given. The study sampled participants on day 63 after the first vaccine or placebo injection. The repertoire was sequenced with immunoSEQ multiplex PCR; TCRdb's copy has only in-frame clones and lacks some. The sample includes about half a million clones, about 88% of them seen just once. The CDR3 extends over 14 amino acids. Germline CDR1 reads SGHTA; CDR2 reads FQGNSA. V and J are TRBV7-2 and TRBJ2-3, with D maybe TRBD2 (7 bases). The sequencing here drew on peripheral blood, taken in a trial of Ad26.COV2.S vaccine versus placebo. The receptor's source is a person aged 18-60 years who received the Ad26.COV2.S COVID-19 vaccine or a placebo. This CDR3 is CASSLAERGDTQYF. The CDR3 nucleotides read TGTGCCAGCAGCCTAGCGGAAAGGGGGGATACGCAGTATTTT.